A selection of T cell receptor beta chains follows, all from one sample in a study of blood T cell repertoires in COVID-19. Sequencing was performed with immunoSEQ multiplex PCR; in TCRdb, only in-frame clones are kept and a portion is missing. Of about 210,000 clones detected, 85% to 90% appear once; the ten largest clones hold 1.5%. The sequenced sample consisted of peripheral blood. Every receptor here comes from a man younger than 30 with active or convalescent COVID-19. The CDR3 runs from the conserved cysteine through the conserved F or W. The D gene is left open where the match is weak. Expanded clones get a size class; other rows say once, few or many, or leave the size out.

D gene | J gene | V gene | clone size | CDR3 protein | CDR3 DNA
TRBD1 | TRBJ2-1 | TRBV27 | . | CASSFLGQEANEQFF | TGTGCCAGCAGTTTTTTGGGACAGGAGGCCAATGAGCAGTTCTTC
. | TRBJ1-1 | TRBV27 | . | CASSSYGGNTEAFF | TGTGCCAGCAGTAGTTACGGGGGGAACACTGAAGCTTTCTTT
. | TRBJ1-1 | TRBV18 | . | CASSPQHMNTEAFF | TGTGCCAGCTCACCACAGCATATGAACACTGAAGCTTTCTTT
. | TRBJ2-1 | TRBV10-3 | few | CAISDGPSRRFF | TGTGCCATCAGTGATGGCCCTAGCCGTCGGTTCTTC
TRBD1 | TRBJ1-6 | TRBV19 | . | CASSTQGDSPLHF | TGTGCCAGTAGTACTCAGGGGGATTCGCCCCTCCACTTT
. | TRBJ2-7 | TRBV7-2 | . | CASSLTDNYEQYF | TGTGCCAGCAGCCTGACAGATAACTACGAGCAGTACTTC
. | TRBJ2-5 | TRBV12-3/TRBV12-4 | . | CASSPTRRETQYF | TGTGCCAGCAGTCCGACTCGGAGGGAGACCCAGTACTTC
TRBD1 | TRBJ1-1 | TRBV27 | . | CASRGLQGEDVYTEAFF | TGTGCCAGCCGGGGATTACAGGGGGAGGACGTCTACACTGAAGCTTTCTTT
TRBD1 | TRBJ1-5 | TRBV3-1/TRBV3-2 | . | CASSAGQLSNQPQHF | TGTGCCAGCAGCGCGGGACAGCTTAGCAATCAGCCCCAGCATTTT
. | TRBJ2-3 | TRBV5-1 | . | CASSLAGGRTDTQYF | TGCGCCAGCAGCTTGGCCGGGGGGCGCACAGATACGCAGTATTTT
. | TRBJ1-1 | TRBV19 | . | CASTQYTEAFF | TGTGCCAGTACGCAGTACACTGAAGCTTTCTTT
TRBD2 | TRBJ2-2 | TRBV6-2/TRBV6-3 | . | CASSYSGGSANTGELFF | TGTGCCAGCAGTTACTCGGGCGGGAGTGCGAACACCGGGGAGCTGTTTTTT
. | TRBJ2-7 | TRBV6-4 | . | CASSEYLRQYF | TGTGCCAGCAGTGAGTACTTGCGGCAGTACTTC
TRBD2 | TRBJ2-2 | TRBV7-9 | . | CASGPLSGVNTGELFF | TGTGCCAGCGGCCCCTTGAGCGGGGTGAACACCGGGGAGCTGTTTTTT
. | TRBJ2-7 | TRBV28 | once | CASSVSYEQYF | TGTGCCAGTAGCGTCTCCTACGAGCAGTACTTC
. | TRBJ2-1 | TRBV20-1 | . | CSANPRGVQFF | TGCAGTGCTAATCCTCGCGGGGTCCAGTTCTTC
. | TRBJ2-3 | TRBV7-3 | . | CASSLDGGYSTDTQYF | TGTGCCAGCAGCTTAGATGGGGGGTATAGCACAGATACGCAGTATTTT
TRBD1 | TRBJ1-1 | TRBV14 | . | CASSDTITDRGGTEAFF | TGTGCCAGCAGCGACACGATAACCGACAGGGGGGGGACTGAAGCTTTCTTT
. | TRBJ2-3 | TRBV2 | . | CASSAATSSTDTQYF | TGTGCCAGCAGCGCAGCGACTAGTAGCACAGATACGCAGTATTTT
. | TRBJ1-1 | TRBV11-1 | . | CASSYRASGNTEAFF | TGTGCCAGCAGCTACAGGGCCAGCGGAAACACTGAAGCTTTCTTT
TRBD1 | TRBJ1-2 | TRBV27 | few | CASSLAGGRGYTF | TGTGCCAGCAGTTTAGCAGGGGGCAGAGGCTACACCTTC
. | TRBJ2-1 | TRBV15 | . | CATSRLVRDGVPYNEQFF | TGTGCCACCAGCAGGCTCGTCAGGGATGGGGTACCCTACAATGAGCAGTTCTTC
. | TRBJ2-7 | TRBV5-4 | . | CASSLENGPYEQYF | TGTGCCAGCAGCTTGGAAAACGGTCCCTACGAGCAGTACTTC
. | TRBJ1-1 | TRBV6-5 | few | CASSYAQGSEAFF | TGTGCCAGCAGTTACGCACAGGGTTCTGAAGCTTTCTTT
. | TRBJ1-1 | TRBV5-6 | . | CASSPWGGSANTEAFF | TGTGCCAGCAGCCCCTGGGGGGGCTCCGCGAACACTGAAGCTTTCTTT
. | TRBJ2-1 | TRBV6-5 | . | CASSLEQSSYNEQFF | TGTGCCAGCAGTTTGGAACAGAGCTCCTACAATGAGCAGTTCTTC
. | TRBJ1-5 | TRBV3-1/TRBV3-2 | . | CASSLGGPGQPQHF | TGTGCCAGCAGCCTCGGGGGGCCGGGTCAGCCCCAGCATTTT
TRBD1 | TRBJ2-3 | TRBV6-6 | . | CASRITGTVRDTQYF | TGTGCCAGCAGGATAACCGGGACAGTCAGGGATACGCAGTATTTT
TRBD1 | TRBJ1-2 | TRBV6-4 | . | CASSDVWGQASYGYTF | TGTGCCAGCAGTGACGTGTGGGGACAGGCAAGCTATGGCTACACCTTC
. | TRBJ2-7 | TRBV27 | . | CASSVTGPYEQYF | TGTGCCAGCAGCGTGACAGGCCCCTACGAGCAGTACTTC
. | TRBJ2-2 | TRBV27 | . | CASSLSRGYGAGELFF | TGTGCCAGCAGCTTAAGCCGGGGTTATGGGGCCGGGGAGCTGTTTTTT
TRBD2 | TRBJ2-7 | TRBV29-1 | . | CSVEGTSGSSAYEQYF | TGCAGCGTTGAGGGGACTAGCGGATCGAGCGCCTACGAGCAGTACTTC
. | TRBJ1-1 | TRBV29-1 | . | CSVLAGHTEAFF | TGCAGCGTCCTAGCCGGGCATACTGAAGCTTTCTTT
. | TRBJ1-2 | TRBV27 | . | CASRWGGAVYGYTF | TGTGCCAGCAGGTGGGGCGGGGCCGTTTATGGCTACACCTTC
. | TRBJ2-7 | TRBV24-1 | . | CATSDLLRGEQYF | TGTGCCACCAGTGATTTGCTACGGGGCGAGCAGTACTTC
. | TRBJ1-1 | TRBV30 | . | CAWSPGDTEAFF | TGTGCCTGGAGTCCGGGAGACACTGAAGCTTTCTTT
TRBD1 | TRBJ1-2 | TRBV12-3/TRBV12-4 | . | CASSSGTGGPLTF | TGTGCCAGCAGTTCCGGGACAGGGGGCCCGCTCACCTTC
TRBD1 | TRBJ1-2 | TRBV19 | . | CASSMGLQGDYTF | TGTGCCAGTAGTATGGGGTTGCAGGGGGACTACACCTTC
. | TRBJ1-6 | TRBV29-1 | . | CSVGAGAGSPLHF | TGCAGCGTTGGGGCAGGGGCTGGTTCACCCCTCCACTTT
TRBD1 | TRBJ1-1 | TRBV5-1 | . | CASSWGDRDDTEAFF | TGCGCCAGCAGCTGGGGCGACAGGGATGACACTGAAGCTTTCTTT
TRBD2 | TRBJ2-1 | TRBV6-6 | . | CASSGRGSYNEQFF | TGTGCCAGCAGTGGGAGGGGTTCCTACAATGAGCAGTTCTTC
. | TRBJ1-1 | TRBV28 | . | CASSLRGGGPEAFF | TGTGCCAGCAGTTTACGGGGAGGGGGTCCTGAAGCTTTCTTT
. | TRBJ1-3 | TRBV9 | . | CASSVGAGKFGNTIYF | TGTGCCAGCAGCGTAGGGGCAGGGAAGTTTGGAAACACCATATATTTT
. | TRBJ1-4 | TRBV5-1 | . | CASSLQGTNEKLFF | TGCGCCAGCAGCCTACAGGGCACTAATGAAAAACTGTTTTTT
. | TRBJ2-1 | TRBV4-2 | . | CASSQATSTNNEQFF | TGTGCCAGCAGCCAAGCCACCTCAACAAACAATGAGCAGTTCTTC
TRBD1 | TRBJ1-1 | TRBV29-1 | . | CSVEGRGQLTARGFLDTEAFF | TGCAGCGTTGAAGGGCGGGGACAGCTAACCGCGCGGGGATTTCTGGACACTGAAGCTTTCTTT
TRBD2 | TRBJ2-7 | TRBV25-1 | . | CASSALTSGTYEQYF | TGTGCCAGCAGTGCCCTGACTAGCGGGACCTACGAGCAGTACTTC
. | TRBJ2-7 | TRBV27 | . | CASRRDFSYEQYF | TGTGCCAGCAGACGGGACTTCAGCTACGAGCAGTACTTC
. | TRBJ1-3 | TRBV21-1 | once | CASSNGGGGPDTIYF | TGTGCCAGCAGCAATGGGGGAGGAGGTCCGGACACCATATATTTT
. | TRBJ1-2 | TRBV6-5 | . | CASRGRGYGYTF | TGTGCCAGCAGGGGCAGGGGCTATGGCTACACCTTC
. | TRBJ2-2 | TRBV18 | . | CASSPITGRSTGELFF | TGTGCCAGCTCACCGATCACAGGGCGCTCCACCGGGGAGCTGTTTTTT
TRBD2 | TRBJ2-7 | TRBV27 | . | CASSAREPLRHEQYF | TGTGCCAGCAGTGCGCGGGAGCCTCTAAGACACGAGCAGTACTTC
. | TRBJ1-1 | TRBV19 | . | CASSFSGRSSWANTEAFF | TGTGCCAGTAGTTTTTCGGGGAGGTCGTCTTGGGCGAACACTGAAGCTTTCTTT